This TCR beta chain was documented in a study of CD8 T cells in ankylosing spondylitis. Findings of the study overall: Ankylosing spondylitis blood appeared to be characterized by a TCR beta motif of 7 to 9 highly homologous variants.

This CDR3 has 16 amino acids. V lost 3 bases and J lost 8, with 20 bases in between. Germline V gene lookup returns CDR1 MDHEN and CDR2 SYDVKM. TCRdb passed the 5' RACE reads through MiXCR, listing each CDR3 protein once. This table holds hundreds of thousands of distinct CDR3 sequences, about 11% found once. A word on this clonotype: As yet, its antigen is unknown.

J is TRBJ2-1 and V is TRBV28; tentative D call: TRBD2 (5 bases). This TCR came from a male donor with ankylosing spondylitis. Sequenced: blood, either unsorted or a sorted T cell fraction (not recorded which). The CDR3 DNA is TGTGCCAGCAGTTTGAGTCTAGCTACTACCTTACATGAGCAGTTCTTC. Encoded protein: CASSLSLATTLHEQFF.